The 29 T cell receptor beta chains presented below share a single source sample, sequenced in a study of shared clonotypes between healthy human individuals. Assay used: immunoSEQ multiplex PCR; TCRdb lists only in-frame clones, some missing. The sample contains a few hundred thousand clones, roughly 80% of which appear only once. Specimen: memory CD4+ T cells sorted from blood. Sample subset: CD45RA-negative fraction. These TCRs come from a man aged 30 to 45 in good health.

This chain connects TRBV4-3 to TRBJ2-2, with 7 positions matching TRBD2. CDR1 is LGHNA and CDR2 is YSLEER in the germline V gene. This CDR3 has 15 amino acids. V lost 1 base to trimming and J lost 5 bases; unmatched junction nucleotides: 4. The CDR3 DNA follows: TGCGCCAGCAGCCAAGCTCTTAGCGGGACCGGGGAGCTGTTTTTT. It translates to CASSQALSGTGELFF.

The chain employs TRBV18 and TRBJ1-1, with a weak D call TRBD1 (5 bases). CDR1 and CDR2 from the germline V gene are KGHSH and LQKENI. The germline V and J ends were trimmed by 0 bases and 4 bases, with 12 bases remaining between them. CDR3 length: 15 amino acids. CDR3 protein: CASSPPSGVGTEAFF. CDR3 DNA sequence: TGTGCCAGCTCACCACCGTCGGGGGTCGGCACTGAAGCTTTCTTT.

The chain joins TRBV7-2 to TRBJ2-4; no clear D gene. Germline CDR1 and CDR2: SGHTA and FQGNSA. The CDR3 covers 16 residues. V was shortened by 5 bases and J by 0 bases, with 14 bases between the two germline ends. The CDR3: CASSQAGMIAKNIQYF. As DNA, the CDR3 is TGTGCCAGCAGCCAGGCCGGTATGATAGCCAAAAACATTCAGTACTTC.

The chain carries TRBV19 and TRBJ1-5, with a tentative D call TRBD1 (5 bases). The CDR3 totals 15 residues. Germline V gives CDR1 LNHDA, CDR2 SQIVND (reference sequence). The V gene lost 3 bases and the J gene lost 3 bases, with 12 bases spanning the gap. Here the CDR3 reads CASSIPGTDNQPQHF. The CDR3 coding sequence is TGTGCCAGTAGTATCCCCGGGACGGACAATCAGCCCCAGCATTTT. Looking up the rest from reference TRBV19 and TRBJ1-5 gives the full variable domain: DGGITQSPKYLFRKEGQNVTLSCEQNLNHDAMYWYRQDPGQGLRLIYYSQIVNDFQKGDIAEGYSVSREKKESFPLTVTSAQKNPTAFYLCASSIPGTDNQPQHFGDGTRLSIL.

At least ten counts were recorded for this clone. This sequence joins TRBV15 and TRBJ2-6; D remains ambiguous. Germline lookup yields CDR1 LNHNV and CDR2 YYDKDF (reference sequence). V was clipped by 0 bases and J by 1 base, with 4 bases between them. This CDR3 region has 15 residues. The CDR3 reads CATSRDRSGANVLTF. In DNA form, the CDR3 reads TGTGCCACCAGCAGAGATCGATCTGGGGCCAACGTCCTGACTTTC.

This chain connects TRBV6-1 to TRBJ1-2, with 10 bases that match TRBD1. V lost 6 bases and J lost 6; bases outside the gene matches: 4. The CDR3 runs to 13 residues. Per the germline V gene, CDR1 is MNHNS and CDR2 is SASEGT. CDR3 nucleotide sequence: TGTGCCAGCAGAGACAGGGGGCGAGATGGCTACACCTTC. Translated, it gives CASRDRGRDGYTF.

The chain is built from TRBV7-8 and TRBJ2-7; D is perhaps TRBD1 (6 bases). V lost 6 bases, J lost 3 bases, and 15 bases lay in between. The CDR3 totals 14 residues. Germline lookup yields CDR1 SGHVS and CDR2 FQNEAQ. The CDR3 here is CASSRSTGSYEQYF. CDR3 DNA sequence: TGTGCCAGCAGTCGATCGACAGGTAGCTACGAGCAGTACTTC.

As DNA, the CDR3 is TGTGCCAGCAGACAGGGAGGGGGGTACGAGCAGTACTTC. This codes for CASRQGGGYEQYF. V usage is TRBV28 and J usage is TRBJ2-7; D is perhaps TRBD2 (7 bases). Per the germline V gene, CDR1 is MDHEN and CDR2 is SYDVKM. V was cut by 6 bases and J by 4 bases, with 13 bases left in between. This CDR3 has 13 residues.

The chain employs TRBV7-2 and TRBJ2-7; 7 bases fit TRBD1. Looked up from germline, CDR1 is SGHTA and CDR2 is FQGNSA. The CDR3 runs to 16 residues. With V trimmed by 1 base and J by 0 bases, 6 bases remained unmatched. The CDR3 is CASSLGAAGGSYEQYF. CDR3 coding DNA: TGTGCCAGCAGCTTAGGTGCGGCAGGGGGCTCCTACGAGCAGTACTTC.

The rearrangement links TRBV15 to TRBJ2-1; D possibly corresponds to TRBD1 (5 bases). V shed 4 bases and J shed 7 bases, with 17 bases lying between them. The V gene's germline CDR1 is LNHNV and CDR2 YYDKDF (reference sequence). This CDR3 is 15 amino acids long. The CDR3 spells CATSMGRVGMNEQFF. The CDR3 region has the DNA TGTGCCACCAGCATGGGGCGTGTCGGTATGAATGAGCAGTTCTTC.

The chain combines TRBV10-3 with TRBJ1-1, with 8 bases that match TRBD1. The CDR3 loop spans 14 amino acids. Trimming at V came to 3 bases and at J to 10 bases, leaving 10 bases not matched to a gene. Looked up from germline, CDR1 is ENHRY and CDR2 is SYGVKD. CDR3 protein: CAISDGGQGLGAFF. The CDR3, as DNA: TGTGCCATCAGTGATGGTGGACAGGGCTTGGGAGCTTTCTTT.

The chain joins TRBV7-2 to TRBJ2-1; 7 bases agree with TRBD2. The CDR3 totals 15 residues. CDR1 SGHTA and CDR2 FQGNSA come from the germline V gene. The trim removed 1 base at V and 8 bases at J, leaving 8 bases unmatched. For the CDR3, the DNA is TGTGCCAGCAGCTTAGGGGGGAGGGTGAAGGATGAGCAGTTCTTC. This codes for CASSLGGRVKDEQFF.

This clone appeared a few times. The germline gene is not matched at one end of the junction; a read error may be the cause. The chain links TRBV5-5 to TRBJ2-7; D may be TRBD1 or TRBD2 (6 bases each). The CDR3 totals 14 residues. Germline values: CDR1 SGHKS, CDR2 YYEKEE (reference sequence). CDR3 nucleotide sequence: TGTGCCAGCAGCTTGTGGACAGAGGCGCCTGGGAGGCACTTC. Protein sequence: CASSLWTEAPGRHF.

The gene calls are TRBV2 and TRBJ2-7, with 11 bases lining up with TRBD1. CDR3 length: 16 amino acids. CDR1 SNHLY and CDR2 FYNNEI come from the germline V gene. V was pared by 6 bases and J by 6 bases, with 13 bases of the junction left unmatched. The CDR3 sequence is CASSGLFRDRGFEQYF. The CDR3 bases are TGTGCCAGCAGCGGACTCTTCCGGGACAGGGGGTTCGAGCAGTACTTC. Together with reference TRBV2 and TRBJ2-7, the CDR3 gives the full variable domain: EPEVTQTPSHQVTQMGQEVILRCVPISNHLYFYWYRQILGQKVEFLVSFYNNEISEKSEIFDDQFSVERPDGSNFTLKIRSTKLEDSAMYFCASSGLFRDRGFEQYFGPGTRLTVT.

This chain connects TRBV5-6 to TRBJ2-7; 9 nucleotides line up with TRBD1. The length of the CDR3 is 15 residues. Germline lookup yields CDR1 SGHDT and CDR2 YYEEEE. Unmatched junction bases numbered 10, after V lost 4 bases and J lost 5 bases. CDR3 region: CASSPIGTGIDEQYF. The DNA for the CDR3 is TGTGCCAGCAGCCCGATCGGGACAGGGATCGACGAGCAGTACTTC. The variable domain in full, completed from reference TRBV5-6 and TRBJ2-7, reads DAGVTQSPTHLIKTRGQQVTLRCSPKSGHDTVSWYQQALGQGPQFIFQYYEEEERQRGNFPDRFSGHQFPNYSSELNVNALLLGDSALYLCASSPIGTGIDEQYFGPGTRLTVT.

The CDR3 nucleotides are TGTGCCAGCCGCCGGACAGGCTTTGACACAGATACGCAGTATTTT. As protein: CASRRTGFDTDTQYF. The gene calls are TRBV18 and TRBJ2-3, with 7 bases lining up with TRBD1. Germline V gene data show CDR1 as KGHSH and CDR2 as LQKENI. The V and J ends lost 8 bases and 2 bases, in that order; junction bases with no gene match: 10. This CDR3 contains 15 residues.

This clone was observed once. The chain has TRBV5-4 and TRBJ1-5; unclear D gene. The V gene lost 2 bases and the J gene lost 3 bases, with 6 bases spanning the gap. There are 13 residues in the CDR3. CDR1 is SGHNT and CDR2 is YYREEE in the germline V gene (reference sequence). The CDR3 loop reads CASSFWPNQPQHF. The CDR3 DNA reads TGTGCCAGCAGCTTCTGGCCCAATCAGCCCCAGCATTTT.

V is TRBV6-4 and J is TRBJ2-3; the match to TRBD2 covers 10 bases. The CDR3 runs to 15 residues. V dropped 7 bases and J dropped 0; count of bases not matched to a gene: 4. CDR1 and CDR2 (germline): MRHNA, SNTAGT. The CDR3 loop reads CASTRTSGSTDTQYF. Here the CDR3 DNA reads TGTGCCAGCACTCGGACTAGCGGTAGCACAGATACGCAGTATTTT.

The CDR3: CASSLVTDTGELFF. CDR3 DNA sequence: TGCGCCAGCAGCTTGGTGACGGATACCGGGGAGCTGTTTTTT. The chain uses TRBV5-1 and TRBJ2-2; the D is unclear. Trimming took 0 bases from V and 5 from J, leaving 8 bases between them. CDR3 length: 14 amino acids. CDR1 is SGHRS and CDR2 is YFSETQ in the germline V gene.

CDR3 nucleotides: TGTGCCAGCAGCTTTACCACGGACGGAGCGGGCACCTTC. Protein: CASSFTTDGAGTF. This chain joins TRBV5-4 and TRBJ1-2; D gene unclear. Trimming took off 2 bases at V and 13 bases at J, with 18 bases between the two ends. Germline values: CDR1 SGHNT, CDR2 YYREEE (reference sequence). This CDR3 contains 13 residues. The full variable domain, with the rest looked up from reference TRBV5-4 and TRBJ1-2, is ETGVTQSPTHLIKTRGQQVTLRCSSQSGHNTVSWYQQALGQGPQFIFQYYREEENGRGNFPPRFSGLQFPNYSSELNVNALELDDSALYLCASSFTTDGAGTFGSGTRLTVV.

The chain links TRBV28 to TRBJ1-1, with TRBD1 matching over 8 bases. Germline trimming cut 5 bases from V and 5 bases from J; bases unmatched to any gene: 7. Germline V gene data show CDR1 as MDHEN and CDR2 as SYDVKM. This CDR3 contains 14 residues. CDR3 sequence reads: CASSVQGVWTEAFF. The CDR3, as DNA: TGTGCCAGCAGTGTACAGGGGGTTTGGACTGAAGCTTTCTTT.

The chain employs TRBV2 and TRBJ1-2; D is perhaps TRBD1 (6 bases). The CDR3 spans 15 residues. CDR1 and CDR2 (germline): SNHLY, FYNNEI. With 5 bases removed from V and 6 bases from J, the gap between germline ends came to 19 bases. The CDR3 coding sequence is TGTGCCAGCAGTAAACGGAACAGGGAAAGTGATGGCTACACCTTC. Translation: CASSKRNRESDGYTF. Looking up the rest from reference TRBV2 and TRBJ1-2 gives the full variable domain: EPEVTQTPSHQVTQMGQEVILRCVPISNHLYFYWYRQILGQKVEFLVSFYNNEISEKSEIFDDQFSVERPDGSNFTLKIRSTKLEDSAMYFCASSKRNRESDGYTFGSGTRLTVV.

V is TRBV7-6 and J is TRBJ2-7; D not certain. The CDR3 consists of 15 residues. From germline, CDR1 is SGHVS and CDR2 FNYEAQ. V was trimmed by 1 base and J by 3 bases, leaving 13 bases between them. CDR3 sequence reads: CASSLGVQEYYEQYF. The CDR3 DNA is TGTGCCAGCAGCTTAGGGGTGCAGGAGTACTACGAGCAGTACTTC.

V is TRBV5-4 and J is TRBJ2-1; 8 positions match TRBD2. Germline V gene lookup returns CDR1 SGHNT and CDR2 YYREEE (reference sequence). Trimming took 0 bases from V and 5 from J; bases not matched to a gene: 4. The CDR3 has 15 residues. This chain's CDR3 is CASSLATSVNNEQFF. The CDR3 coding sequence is TGTGCCAGCAGCTTGGCGACTAGCGTAAACAATGAGCAGTTCTTC.

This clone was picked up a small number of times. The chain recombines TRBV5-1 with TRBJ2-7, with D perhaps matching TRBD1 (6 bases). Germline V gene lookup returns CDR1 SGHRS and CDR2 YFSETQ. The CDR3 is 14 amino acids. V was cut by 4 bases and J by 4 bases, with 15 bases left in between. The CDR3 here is CASSPGLDSYEQYF. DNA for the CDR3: TGCGCCAGCAGCCCGGGCCTGGACAGTTACGAGCAGTACTTC.

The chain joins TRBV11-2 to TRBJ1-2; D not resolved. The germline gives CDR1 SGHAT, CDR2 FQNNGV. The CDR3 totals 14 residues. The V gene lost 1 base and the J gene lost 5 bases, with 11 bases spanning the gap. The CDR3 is CASSLASSGYGYTF. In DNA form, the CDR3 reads TGTGCCAGCAGCTTAGCCTCCTCGGGGTATGGCTACACCTTC.

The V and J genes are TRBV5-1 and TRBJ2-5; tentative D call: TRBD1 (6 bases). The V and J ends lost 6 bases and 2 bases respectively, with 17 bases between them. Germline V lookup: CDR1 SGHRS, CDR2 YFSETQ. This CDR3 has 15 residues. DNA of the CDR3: TGCGCCAGCAACACCCTCAGGGGCGATCAAGAGACCCAGTACTTC. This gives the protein CASNTLRGDQETQYF.

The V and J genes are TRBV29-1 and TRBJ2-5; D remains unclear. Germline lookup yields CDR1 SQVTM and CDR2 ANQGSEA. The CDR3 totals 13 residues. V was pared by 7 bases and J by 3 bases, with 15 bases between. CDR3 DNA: TGCAGCGCCGAGCTTGACAACAAAGAGACCCAGTACTTC. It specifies CSAELDNKETQYF.

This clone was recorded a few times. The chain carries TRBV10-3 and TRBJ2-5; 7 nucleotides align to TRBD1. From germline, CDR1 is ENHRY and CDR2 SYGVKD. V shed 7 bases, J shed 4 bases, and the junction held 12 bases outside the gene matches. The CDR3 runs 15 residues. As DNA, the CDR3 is TGTGCCATCACCAGCGACAGGGTCAGAGGAGAGACCCAGTACTTC. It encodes CAITSDRVRGETQYF.